The T cell receptor beta chain under discussion was sequenced for a study of T cell changes during pregnancy in multiple sclerosis. V was pared by 4 bases and J by 5 bases, with 7 bases of the junction left unmatched. The CDR3 sequence is 15 residues long. Per germline, CDR1 LNHDA and CDR2 SQIVND (reference sequence). Data came from immunoSEQ multiplex PCR; TCRdb stores just in-frame clones and leaves some out. The sample yields approximately 110,000 clones, roughly 90% seen once. The clonotype originates from a female donor with multiple sclerosis, enrolled in a pregnancy study. V and J are TRBV19 and TRBJ2-1, with TRBD2 matching 8 bases. The input for sequencing was peripheral blood, taken in the third trimester of pregnancy. The CDR3 region has the DNA TGTGCCAGTAGTACCCCGGGGGGGGTGCACAATGAGCAGTTCTTC. This gives the protein CASSTPGGVHNEQFF.